Listed below are T cell receptor beta chains from one sample, sequenced in a study of T cell responses to AZD1222 COVID-19 vaccine. Profiling relied on immunoSEQ multiplex PCR, and the TCRdb table lists in-frame clones only, not all of them. Of about 180,000 clones listed, roughly nine tenths are singletons. The source material was peripheral blood, sampled on day 0 of AZD1222 vaccination. These receptors were collected from an adult in good health. Both conserved end residues are part of each CDR3. A D gene is named only where the DNA matches it firmly. Some rows mark clone size as missing; the rest say once, few, many or name a class of expanded clone.

j_call d_call clone_size v_call cdr3_aa cdr3_nt
TRBJ1-2 NA NA TRBV11-2 CASSPLLDNYGYTF TGTGCCAGCAGCCCCCTCTTGGACAACTATGGCTACACCTTC
TRBJ2-3 NA once TRBV5-4 CASSYGGHTDTQYF TGTGCCAGCAGCTACGGGGGTCACACAGATACGCAGTATTTT
TRBJ1-5 NA once TRBV19 CASSPGARRPQHF TGTGCCAGTAGTCCCGGGGCGCGGAGGCCCCAGCATTTT
TRBJ1-1 NA once TRBV14 CASSQGVNTEAFF TGTGCCAGCAGCCAGGGGGTGAACACTGAAGCTTTCTTT
TRBJ2-5 NA NA TRBV5-1 CASSTQTGLQETQYF TGCGCCAGCAGCACGCAAACAGGCTTACAAGAGACCCAGTACTTC
TRBJ1-5 NA NA TRBV6-5 CASSLPGQPQHF TGTGCCAGCAGTCTCCCCGGACAGCCCCAGCATTTT
TRBJ1-2 NA NA TRBV3-1/TRBV3-2 CASSQGGYYYGYTF TGTGCCAGCAGCCAGGGGGGGTATTACTATGGCTACACCTTC
TRBJ1-2 NA NA TRBV7-2 CASSLVGGPGGYTF TGTGCCAGCAGCTTGGTTGGAGGCCCTGGTGGCTACACCTTC
TRBJ2-2 TRBD1 NA TRBV5-1 CASSSGGADTGELFF TGCGCCAGCAGCTCAGGGGGCGCCGACACCGGGGAGCTGTTTTTT
TRBJ2-5 NA NA TRBV7-3 CASSPTANRVGTQYF TGTGCCAGCAGCCCCACCGCGAACCGTGTTGGGACCCAGTACTTC
TRBJ2-5 NA NA TRBV19 CASSMDSGWTQYF TGTGCCAGTAGTATGGACAGCGGGTGGACCCAGTACTTC
TRBJ2-1 TRBD1 NA TRBV7-9 CASSAQGSYNEQFF TGTGCCAGCAGCGCACAGGGGTCCTACAATGAGCAGTTCTTC
TRBJ2-1 NA NA TRBV24-1 CATSDFSDGHNEQFF TGTGCCACCAGTGATTTTAGCGATGGGCACAATGAGCAGTTCTTC
TRBJ2-7 NA NA TRBV13 CASSLSREAYEQYF TGTGCCAGCAGCTTATCCAGGGAAGCCTACGAGCAGTACTTC
TRBJ2-1 NA NA TRBV12-5 CASGLVRGGASYNEQFF TGTGCTAGTGGTTTGGTACGAGGGGGGGCGTCCTACAATGAGCAGTTCTTC
TRBJ1-5 NA NA TRBV5-6 CASSTGHYSNQPQHF TGTGCCAGCAGCACGGGTCATTATAGCAATCAGCCCCAGCATTTT
TRBJ1-6 NA NA TRBV30 CAWSVLGRGNSPLHF TGTGCCTGGAGTGTATTGGGCAGGGGTAATTCACCCCTCCACTTT
TRBJ1-4 TRBD1 NA TRBV4-1 CASSQGGQGPNEKLFF TGCGCCAGCAGCCAAGGGGGACAGGGTCCTAATGAAAAACTGTTTTTT
TRBJ2-7 TRBD1 NA TRBV3-1/TRBV3-2 CASSQDRQGGSYEQYF TGTGCCAGCAGCCAAGACAGACAGGGTGGGTCCTACGAGCAGTACTTC
TRBJ2-7 TRBD2 once TRBV29-1 CSVKTSDSYEQYF TGCAGCGTCAAGACTAGCGATAGTTACGAGCAGTACTTC
TRBJ2-3 TRBD2 NA TRBV7-2 CASSPSGGSTDTQYF TGTGCCAGCAGCCCTAGCGGGGGAAGCACAGATACGCAGTATTTT
TRBJ1-2 TRBD1 NA TRBV20-1 CSASRQGVGYGYTF TGCAGTGCTAGTCGACAGGGGGTAGGATATGGCTACACCTTC
TRBJ1-4 NA NA TRBV28 CASSLTRSEKLFF TGTGCCAGCAGTTTGACAAGATCCGAAAAACTGTTTTTT
TRBJ2-7 NA NA TRBV28 CATTPRAAYEQYF TGTGCCACCACCCCGAGAGCGGCCTACGAGCAGTACTTC
TRBJ2-2 TRBD1 NA TRBV13 CASSLWGQGFSGELFF TGTGCCAGCAGCTTATGGGGACAGGGATTCTCCGGGGAGCTGTTTTTT